These 32 T cell receptor beta chains originate from one sample sequenced in a study of T cell responses to AZD1222 COVID-19 vaccine. The data were produced by immunoSEQ multiplex PCR, yet TCRdb's version contains in-frame clones alone and is incomplete. The table has over 95,000 clones, 85% to 90% seen once. This specimen consisted of peripheral blood, obtained on day 0 of AZD1222 vaccination. Receptors were obtained from an adult in good health.

This chain links TRBV12-3 or TRBV12-4 with TRBJ1-2, with unresolved D. The CDR3 is 12 amino acids. V dropped 5 bases and J dropped 8 bases, with 12 bases sitting between them. The CDR3 spells CASSHGLGGYTF. The CDR3 coding sequence is TGTGCCAGCAGTCACGGCCTAGGGGGCTACACCTTC.

The V gene is TRBV24-1, the J gene TRBJ1-1; tentative D call: TRBD1 (6 bases). Germline V CDR1 and CDR2: KGHDR, SFDVKD. The CDR3 contains 16 residues. Trimming removed 3 bases from V and 7 bases from J, with 20 bases in between. CDR3 nucleotides: TGTGCCACCAGTGATAGTGACAGGCATGGAAGCGGTGAAGCTTTCTTT. This encodes CATSDSDRHGSGEAFF.

The chain couples TRBV5-4 to TRBJ2-3; possibly TRBD1 for D (6 bases). CDR3 length: 17 amino acids. V lost 7 bases and J lost 1, with 22 bases in between. The V gene's germline CDR1 is SGHNT and CDR2 YYREEE (reference sequence). The CDR3 DNA follows: TGTGCCAGCGGACCCAAAGGGGGATCCGCTGGCACAGATACGCAGTATTTT. Translating gives CASGPKGGSAGTDTQYF.

V gene TRBV6-1 combines with J gene TRBJ2-5; maybe TRBD2 (6 bases). The CDR3 has 16 residues. Per the germline V gene, CDR1 is MNHNS and CDR2 is SASEGT. With 0 bases removed from V and 6 bases from J, the gap between germline ends came to 17 bases. The CDR3, as DNA: TGTGCCAGCAGTGAAGCGCTAGCGATCCTCCTGAAGACCCAGTACTTC. Translating gives CASSEALAILLKTQYF.

The chain recombines TRBV7-2 with TRBJ1-1, with TRBD1 as a possible D gene (6 bases). V lost 2 bases to trimming and J lost 5 bases, with 12 bases between them. Per the germline V gene, CDR1 is SGHTA and CDR2 is FQGNSA. This CDR3 contains 14 residues. CDR3 in DNA: TGTGCCAGCAGCTTATACGGGGGGCAAACTGAAGCTTTCTTT. This encodes CASSLYGGQTEAFF.

J is TRBJ2-7 and V is TRBV13; D possibly matches TRBD1 or TRBD2 (6 bases each). Germline V CDR1 and CDR2: PRHDT, FYEKMQ (reference sequence). The V end lost 2 bases, the J end lost 6 bases, and 23 bases lay between the germline ends. The CDR3 spans 17 residues. This chain's CDR3 is CASSLFGGRNLLSEQYF. For the CDR3, the DNA is TGTGCCAGCAGCTTATTTGGGGGGCGGAATCTTCTAAGCGAGCAGTACTTC.

This clone has just a few counts. The chain recombines TRBV9 with TRBJ1-2; no clear D. Trimming removed 0 bases at V and 8 bases at J, with 14 bases between. Germline V lookup: CDR1 SGDLS, CDR2 YYNGEE. The CDR3 has 14 residues. The CDR3 DNA reads as TGTGCCAGCAGCGTAGCACCGGGAGAAAGAGGCTACACCTTC. Residues: CASSVAPGERGYTF.

The rearrangement joins TRBV7-3 to TRBJ1-6; 9 positions agree with TRBD1. Trimming cost V 5 bases and J 8 bases; bases outside gene matches: 4. Germline lookup yields CDR1 SGHTA and CDR2 FQGTGA. The CDR3 runs 14 residues. CDR3 in amino acids: CASSRGQGYSPLHF. The CDR3 bases are TGTGCCAGCAGCCGGGGACAGGGTTATTCACCCCTCCACTTT.

Turning to this clone: A read error may account for a junction end that differs from germline. The chain links TRBV7-7 to TRBJ2-5, with D perhaps matching TRBD1 (5 bases). CDR1 is SSHAT, CDR2 FNYEAQ, per germline (reference sequence). The CDR3 spans 16 residues. The CDR3 DNA follows: TGTGCTAGCAGCTTAAATCCCGGCAGGGTTCAAGAGACCCAGTACTTC. Translated: CASSLNPGRVQETQYF.

This chain links TRBV2 with TRBJ2-1, with TRBD1 matching 11 bases. CDR1 is SNHLY and CDR2 is FYNNEI in the germline V gene. The V segment lost 10 bases and the J segment 6 bases; nucleotides outside the gene matches: 8. There are 14 residues in the CDR3. CDR3 in DNA: TGTGCCAACAACCGGGACAGGGGGTTCAATGAGCAGTTCTTC. Translated: CANNRDRGFNEQFF.

The chain carries TRBV7-9 and TRBJ2-2, with 13 bases aligning to TRBD2. This CDR3 region has 19 residues. The germline gives CDR1 SEHNR, CDR2 FQNEAQ (reference sequence). V was pared by 4 bases and J by 0 bases, with 8 bases of the junction left unmatched. The CDR3 DNA reads as TGTGCCAGCAGCTCTTTTCCGGGACTAGCGGGGCCGAACACCGGGGAGCTGTTTTTT. Protein: CASSSFPGLAGPNTGELFF.

The gene calls are TRBV19 and TRBJ1-2; perhaps TRBD1 as D (6 bases). Between the trimmed V and J ends, which lost 8 bases and 3 bases, there was a span of 16 bases. The CDR3 runs 14 residues. Germline loops: CDR1 LNHDA, CDR2 SQIVND (reference sequence). The CDR3 DNA sequence: TGTGCCAGTTCCCAGGGGCGCACGGACTATGGCTACACCTTC. It codes for CASSQGRTDYGYTF.

The chain joins TRBV27 to TRBJ2-4; the D is unclear. V was shortened by 3 bases and J by 6 bases, with 9 bases between the two germline ends. Germline CDR1 is MNHEY and CDR2 is SMNVEV (reference sequence). This CDR3 spans 13 amino acids. CDR3 DNA sequence: TGTGCCAGCAGTTTCACAGAGCTAAACATTCAGTACTTC. This sequence encodes CASSFTELNIQYF.

V gene TRBV18 combines with J gene TRBJ2-5; D is ambiguous. Germline-derived CDR1 and CDR2 are KGHSH and LQKENI. This CDR3 is 13 amino acids long. Trimming took 3 bases from V and 4 from J, leaving 9 bases between them. CDR3 sequence: CASSPDLGETQYF. DNA of the CDR3: TGTGCCAGCTCACCTGACCTAGGAGAGACCCAGTACTTC.

The chain has TRBV4-3 and TRBJ2-1; 9 bases match TRBD1. The CDR3 is 12 amino acids. Germline CDR1 is LGHNA and CDR2 is YSLEER. V lost 3 bases, J lost 15 bases, and 6 bases stayed unmatched. Written as DNA, the CDR3 is TGCGCCAGCAGCCATAGACAGGGGGAGACGTTCTTC. Translated, it gives CASSHRQGETFF.

This chain uses TRBV6-5 with TRBJ2-2; D gene unclear. CDR3 length: 14 residues. Trimming cost V 6 bases and J 8 bases, with 16 bases left between them. The V gene's germline CDR1 is MNHEY and CDR2 SVGAGI. The chain's CDR3 is CASRLTHPGGELFF. CDR3 in DNA: TGTGCCAGCAGGTTGACACATCCGGGTGGGGAGCTGTTTTTT.

V gene TRBV27 combines with J gene TRBJ2-2, with 13 bases that match TRBD2. Germline-derived CDR1 and CDR2 are MNHEY and SMNVEV (reference sequence). This CDR3 comprises 17 residues. With V trimmed by 6 bases and J by 0 bases, 4 bases remained unmatched. Written as DNA, the CDR3 is TGTGCCAGCAGACGACTAGCGGGAGGTGCGAACACCGGGGAGCTGTTTTTT. This gives the protein CASRRLAGGANTGELFF.

The chain employs TRBV7-2 and TRBJ1-1; D is perhaps TRBD1 (6 bases). Per the germline V gene, CDR1 is SGHTA and CDR2 is FQGNSA. V was clipped by 1 base and J by 11 bases, with 14 bases between them. The CDR3 loop spans 13 amino acids. CDR3 bases: TGTGCCAGCAGCTTAGAAGGGGGACTCGTGGCTTTCTTT. Protein sequence: CASSLEGGLVAFF.

The V and J genes are TRBV11-2 and TRBJ2-5; a possible D gene is TRBD2 (6 bases). Trimming shortened V by 5 bases and J by 3 bases, and 13 bases separated the two germline ends. CDR3 length: 14 amino acids. The germline V gene has CDR1 SGHAT and CDR2 FQNNGV. CDR3 DNA: TGTGCCAGCAGCCTGATCGGCGGGGAAGAGACCCAGTACTTC. The encoded protein is CASSLIGGEETQYF.

The rearrangement joins TRBV5-1 to TRBJ2-3, with D possibly matching TRBD1 (6 bases). The CDR3 spans 15 residues. Trimming removed 1 base from V and 5 bases from J, with 14 bases in between. The germline V gene has CDR1 SGHRS and CDR2 YFSETQ. In DNA form, the CDR3 reads TGCGCCAGCAGCTTGAATGTCGTAGGGGGAGATACGCAGTATTTT. Translation: CASSLNVVGGDTQYF.

The chain joins TRBV24-1 to TRBJ2-1; D may be TRBD1 (6 bases). The germline V and J ends were trimmed by 4 bases and 4 bases, with 16 bases remaining between them. There are 16 residues in the CDR3. The germline V gene has CDR1 KGHDR and CDR2 SFDVKD. CDR3 sequence reads: CATSESDRNGYNEQFF. The CDR3 bases are TGTGCCACCAGTGAATCAGACAGGAATGGTTACAATGAGCAGTTCTTC.

V is TRBV2 and J is TRBJ1-5; D remains unclear. This CDR3 is built from 14 residues. Germline assignment: CDR1 SNHLY and CDR2 FYNNEI. V was shortened by 6 bases and J by 0 bases, with 9 bases between the two germline ends. The CDR3 spells CASSDTYSNQPQHF. CDR3 in DNA: TGTGCCAGCAGCGACACCTATAGCAATCAGCCCCAGCATTTT.

J is TRBJ1-1 and V is TRBV10-2; D is unclear. The CDR3 extends over 12 amino acids. The germline CDR1 and CDR2 sequences are WSHSY and SAAADI. The V end lost 8 bases, the J end lost 4 bases, and 11 bases lay between the germline ends. CDR3 region: CASQDPGTEAFF. The DNA for the CDR3 is TGCGCCAGCCAGGACCCTGGCACTGAAGCTTTCTTT.

V is TRBV30 and J is TRBJ2-7; TRBD1 is a possible D gene (7 bases). Germline CDR1 reads GTSNPN; CDR2 reads SVGIG (reference sequence). The CDR3 contains 14 residues. V was cut by 4 bases and J by 2 bases, with 15 bases left in between. The CDR3 loop is CAWNAGQSPYEQYF. CDR3 in DNA: TGTGCCTGGAATGCGGGACAGAGCCCCTACGAGCAGTACTTC. The complete variable domain, with remaining parts taken from reference TRBV30 and TRBJ2-7, reads SQTIHQWPATLVQPVGSPLSLECTVEGTSNPNLYWYRQAAGRGLQLLFYSVGIGQISSEVPQNLSASRPQDRQFILSSKKLLLSDSGFYLCAWNAGQSPYEQYFGPGTRLTVT.

The chain carries TRBV7-9 and TRBJ1-4, with 7 bases identical to TRBD1. The germline CDR1 and CDR2 sequences are SEHNR and FQNEAQ (reference sequence). V was pared by 5 bases and J by 5 bases, with 11 bases of the junction left unmatched. This CDR3 contains 16 residues. CDR3 sequence reads: CASSRPRRGENEKLFF. The CDR3, as DNA: TGTGCCAGCAGCCGCCCTCGCAGGGGGGAGAATGAAAAACTGTTTTTT. The entire variable domain, with the rest obtained from reference TRBV7-9 and TRBJ1-4, is as follows: DTGVSQNPRHKITKRGQNVTFRCDPISEHNRLYWYRQTLGQGPEFLTYFQNEAQLEKSRLLSDRFSAERPKGSFSTLEIQRTEQGDSAMYLCASSRPRRGENEKLFFGSGTQLSVL.

This rearrangement joins TRBV30 to TRBJ1-4, with TRBD1 identical over 7 bases. V gave up 3 bases and J gave up 5 bases; unmatched junction bases: 12. This CDR3 is built from 16 residues. Germline V CDR1 and CDR2: GTSNPN, SVGIG (reference sequence). CDR3 sequence: CAWRTGRKGPNEKLFF. In DNA form, the CDR3 reads TGTGCCTGGAGGACAGGGAGAAAAGGTCCCAATGAAAAACTGTTTTTT.

The rearrangement joins TRBV10-2 to TRBJ1-4; D is unclear. The CDR3 is 15 residues long. Trimming removed 7 bases from V and 8 bases from J, with 20 bases in between. The germline V gene has CDR1 WSHSY and CDR2 SAAADI. The CDR3 region is CASTEGQNGGEKLFF. The DNA of the CDR3 is TGCGCCAGCACCGAAGGTCAAAACGGAGGCGAAAAACTGTTTTTT.

This chain links TRBV10-2 with TRBJ1-6; D remains unclear. Germline V gene lookup returns CDR1 WSHSY and CDR2 SAAADI. The CDR3 runs to 16 residues. The V and J ends lost 0 bases and 0 bases respectively, with 6 bases between them. The CDR3: CASSESIGSYNSPLHF. The CDR3 DNA follows: TGCGCCAGCAGTGAGTCGATAGGCTCCTATAATTCACCCCTCCACTTT.

The chain employs TRBV28 and TRBJ1-5; no clear D gene. This CDR3 has 15 amino acids. V lost 10 bases and J 11 bases, leaving 27 bases between the germline ends. The germline CDR1 and CDR2 sequences are MDHEN and SYDVKM. In nucleotides, the CDR3 is TGTGCCACCAAACGGGCAGGACCCGAGTGGGTTACCCAGCATTTT. The encoded protein is CATKRAGPEWVTQHF. The complete variable domain, with remaining parts taken from reference TRBV28 and TRBJ1-5, reads DVKVTQSSRYLVKRTGEKVFLECVQDMDHENMFWYRQDPGLGLRLIYFSYDVKMKEKGDIPEGYSVSREKKERFSLILESASTNQTSMYLCATKRAGPEWVTQHFGDGTRLSIL.

In nucleotides, the CDR3 is TGTGCCAGCAGAATTGCCGGGGGACAGGGGGCGCAAGGCTACACCTTC. Its translation is CASRIAGGQGAQGYTF. The chain employs TRBV2 and TRBJ1-2; 12 nucleotides agree with TRBD1. The V gene's germline CDR1 is SNHLY and CDR2 FYNNEI. The CDR3 consists of 16 residues. Germline trimming cut 6 bases from V and 8 bases from J; bases unmatched to any gene: 13.

This clone has just one count. The chain recombines TRBV19 with TRBJ2-3, with 7 bases that match TRBD2. The CDR3 spans 14 residues. Trimming cost V 7 bases and J 0 bases; bases outside gene matches: 4. Looked up from germline, CDR1 is LNHDA and CDR2 is SQIVND (reference sequence). This chain's CDR3 is CASKAGVSTDTQYF. The CDR3 DNA sequence: TGTGCCAGTAAGGCGGGGGTTAGCACAGATACGCAGTATTTT.

The chain joins TRBV5-1 to TRBJ2-5; possible D gene TRBD1, 6 bases. Trimming pared 1 base from V and 5 bases from J, leaving 6 bases between. Germline CDR1 is SGHRS and CDR2 is YFSETQ. The CDR3 totals 12 residues. This chain's CDR3 is CASSLRGETQYF. The CDR3 DNA reads TGCGCCAGCAGCTTGAGGGGGGAGACCCAGTACTTC.